A selection of T cell receptor beta chains follows, all from one sample in a study of cytomegalovirus exposure and HLA in healthy donors. Some clones are missing from TCRdb's copy, which holds only in-frame ones; the method was immunoSEQ multiplex PCR. In the table there are about 43,000 clones, under 60% of which are singletons. The sample taken for sequencing was PBMCs. These receptors all stem from a man in his sixties in good health and CMV-seronegative. CDR3s include the opening cysteine and the closing phenylalanine or tryptophan. Fields, in order: CDR3 DNA, CDR3 protein, V gene, J gene, clone size, D gene. A D gene is named only where the DNA matches it firmly. Not all rows give a size; the values are once, few, many and, for expanded clones, a class.

CDR3nt: TGTGCCAGCTCAAACAGGGGTTCCAATGAGCAGTTCTTC; CDR3aa: CASSNRGSNEQFF; v_gene: TRBV18; j_gene: TRBJ2-1; abundance: NA; d_gene: TRBD1
CDR3nt: TGCAGCGTTGAACCACAGGTTAACTATGGCTACACCTTC; CDR3aa: CSVEPQVNYGYTF; v_gene: TRBV29-1; j_gene: TRBJ1-2; abundance: NA; d_gene: NA
CDR3nt: TGCGCCAGCAGTCGGACTTTAGAGAACACTGAAGCTTTCTTT; CDR3aa: CASSRTLENTEAFF; v_gene: TRBV4-1; j_gene: TRBJ1-1; abundance: NA; d_gene: NA
CDR3nt: TGTGCCAGCAGTGTTGGAGTTACGGATGAAAAACTGTTTTTT; CDR3aa: CASSVGVTDEKLFF; v_gene: TRBV28; j_gene: TRBJ1-4; abundance: NA; d_gene: NA
CDR3nt: TGCGCCAGCAGCTTGGATAGCGAGACCCAGTACTTC; CDR3aa: CASSLDSETQYF; v_gene: TRBV5-1; j_gene: TRBJ2-5; abundance: NA; d_gene: NA
CDR3nt: TGTGCCAGCAGAGCACAGGGGGTGAACACTGAAGCTTTCTTT; CDR3aa: CASRAQGVNTEAFF; v_gene: TRBV2; j_gene: TRBJ1-1; abundance: few; d_gene: TRBD1
CDR3nt: TGTGCCAGCAGTTTCACCGAGCTGACTAGCGGGATGGAGGTCGGGGAGCTGTTTTTT; CDR3aa: CASSFTELTSGMEVGELFF; v_gene: TRBV27; j_gene: TRBJ2-2; abundance: few; d_gene: TRBD2
CDR3nt: TGTGCCAGCAGACTAGCTGGGGAGACCCAGTACTTC; CDR3aa: CASRLAGETQYF; v_gene: TRBV2; j_gene: TRBJ2-5; abundance: NA; d_gene: NA
CDR3nt: TGTGCCAGCAGCGTAGAGCTTAAATCCTACGAGCAGTACTTC; CDR3aa: CASSVELKSYEQYF; v_gene: TRBV9; j_gene: TRBJ2-7; abundance: NA; d_gene: NA
CDR3nt: TGTGCCAGCAGGTCCGGCCAGGGATGGGAAAAACTGTTTTTT; CDR3aa: CASRSGQGWEKLFF; v_gene: TRBV28; j_gene: TRBJ1-4; abundance: NA; d_gene: NA
CDR3nt: TGCGCCAGCAGCTTGGATGGGACAATCTACGAGCAGTACTTC; CDR3aa: CASSLDGTIYEQYF; v_gene: TRBV5-1; j_gene: TRBJ2-7; abundance: NA; d_gene: NA
CDR3nt: TGCAGCGCTGGGACAGTGCGAGGGGGTGCCGGGGAGCTGTTTTTT; CDR3aa: CSAGTVRGGAGELFF; v_gene: TRBV29-1; j_gene: TRBJ2-2; abundance: NA; d_gene: TRBD1
CDR3nt: TGTGCCAGCAGAAGACAGGGGGACAATCAGCCCCAGCATTTT; CDR3aa: CASRRQGDNQPQHF; v_gene: TRBV6-6; j_gene: TRBJ1-5; abundance: few; d_gene: TRBD1
CDR3nt: TGTGCCAGCAGGGGTTCAGGGGAGGGACAGCCCCAGCATTTT; CDR3aa: CASRGSGEGQPQHF; v_gene: TRBV28; j_gene: TRBJ1-5; abundance: NA; d_gene: NA
CDR3nt: TGTGCCAGCAGGGAAACGAGGAAACCTAACACTGAAGCTTTCTTT; CDR3aa: CASRETRKPNTEAFF; v_gene: TRBV14; j_gene: TRBJ1-1; abundance: NA; d_gene: NA
CDR3nt: TGTGCCAGCAGTGTACAGGAGAAGGGCACAGATACGCAGTATTTT; CDR3aa: CASSVQEKGTDTQYF; v_gene: TRBV6-1; j_gene: TRBJ2-3; abundance: NA; d_gene: NA
CDR3nt: TGCGCCAGCAGCCAGACCCGGGGGACTGAAGCTTTCTTT; CDR3aa: CASSQTRGTEAFF; v_gene: TRBV4-3; j_gene: TRBJ1-1; abundance: NA; d_gene: NA
CDR3nt: TGTGCCAGCAGCCAAGAGGACTTCTCCCGGGAAGAACGATATTTT; CDR3aa: CASSQEDFSREERYF; v_gene: TRBV14; j_gene: TRBJ2-3; abundance: NA; d_gene: NA
CDR3nt: TGTGCCAGCAGCCGTCTCGACAGCTTCTACACTGAAGCTTTCTTT; CDR3aa: CASSRLDSFYTEAFF; v_gene: TRBV27; j_gene: TRBJ1-1; abundance: few; d_gene: NA
CDR3nt: TGTGCCAGCAAGGGGGACCTTCGGGACTATGGCTACACCTTC; CDR3aa: CASKGDLRDYGYTF; v_gene: TRBV2; j_gene: TRBJ1-2; abundance: NA; d_gene: NA
CDR3nt: TGTGCCAGCACCTACCTCGGGGGCTACGAGCAGTACTTC; CDR3aa: CASTYLGGYEQYF; v_gene: TRBV25-1; j_gene: TRBJ2-7; abundance: NA; d_gene: NA
CDR3nt: TGTGCCAGCAGCTTGACAGGGGGCGCCGAAAAACTGTTTTTT; CDR3aa: CASSLTGGAEKLFF; v_gene: TRBV27; j_gene: TRBJ1-4; abundance: few; d_gene: TRBD1
CDR3nt: TGTGCCAGCAGCCAAGATCTAGCGGGAGGGCCCTTGGAGACCCAGTACTTC; CDR3aa: CASSQDLAGGPLETQYF; v_gene: TRBV4-2; j_gene: TRBJ2-5; abundance: NA; d_gene: TRBD2
CDR3nt: TGCGCCAGCAGCTTGGTTCCTAGCGGGGGAAGCACAGATACGCAGTATTTT; CDR3aa: CASSLVPSGGSTDTQYF; v_gene: TRBV5-1; j_gene: TRBJ2-3; abundance: NA; d_gene: TRBD2
CDR3nt: TGCAGCGCCTCGGGGACAGATCCGAATCAGCCCCAGCATTTT; CDR3aa: CSASGTDPNQPQHF; v_gene: TRBV29-1; j_gene: TRBJ1-5; abundance: once; d_gene: TRBD1
CDR3nt: TGCGCCAGCAGCCAACCACTAGCGGGAGGGTACAATGAGCAGTTCTTC; CDR3aa: CASSQPLAGGYNEQFF; v_gene: TRBV4-1; j_gene: TRBJ2-1; abundance: NA; d_gene: TRBD2
CDR3nt: TGTGCCAGCAGCCGGGGGACAGTAAGAGGCTACACCTTC; CDR3aa: CASSRGTVRGYTF; v_gene: TRBV7-2; j_gene: TRBJ1-2; abundance: NA; d_gene: TRBD1
CDR3nt: TGCGCCAGCGCCGCCGGGACAGGGAACACTGAAGCTTTCTTT; CDR3aa: CASAAGTGNTEAFF; v_gene: TRBV5-1; j_gene: TRBJ1-1; abundance: NA; d_gene: TRBD1
CDR3nt: TGTGCCAGCAGCTTATCCGGGACAGCGGCCTACGAGCAGTACTTC; CDR3aa: CASSLSGTAAYEQYF; v_gene: TRBV7-8; j_gene: TRBJ2-7; abundance: NA; d_gene: TRBD1
CDR3nt: TGTGCCATCAGCACGATAGCTCTAGCGGGGAGCTCCTACGAGCAGTACTTC; CDR3aa: CAISTIALAGSSYEQYF; v_gene: TRBV10-3; j_gene: TRBJ2-7; abundance: NA; d_gene: TRBD2
CDR3nt: TGTGCCAGCAGCCAACTAGCGGGCGCCCAATATACGCAGTATTTT; CDR3aa: CASSQLAGAQYTQYF; v_gene: TRBV4-2; j_gene: TRBJ2-3; abundance: medium-sized; d_gene: TRBD2
CDR3nt: TGTGCCAGCAGCTCGGACAGAGCCTACAATGAGCAGTTCTTC; CDR3aa: CASSSDRAYNEQFF; v_gene: TRBV7-2; j_gene: TRBJ2-1; abundance: few; d_gene: NA
CDR3nt: TGTGCCAGCAGTGACGTTATAGGGACAGAGCAGTTCTTC; CDR3aa: CASSDVIGTEQFF; v_gene: TRBV6-4; j_gene: TRBJ2-1; abundance: few; d_gene: NA
CDR3nt: TGTGCCAGCAGCCTGAGACAGGAAGGATACGAGCAGTACTTC; CDR3aa: CASSLRQEGYEQYF; v_gene: TRBV7-8; j_gene: TRBJ2-7; abundance: NA; d_gene: NA
CDR3nt: TGTGCCAGCACCCTAGACAGGGACGTCGGTGGCTACACCTTC; CDR3aa: CASTLDRDVGGYTF; v_gene: TRBV7-2; j_gene: TRBJ1-2; abundance: NA; d_gene: TRBD1
CDR3nt: TGTGCCAGCAGTTTAGGGCGGAACACTGAAGCTTTCTTT; CDR3aa: CASSLGRNTEAFF; v_gene: TRBV27; j_gene: TRBJ1-1; abundance: NA; d_gene: NA
CDR3nt: TGTGCCACCAGGGAGGAGGGCAGCGGCCAGCCCCAGCATTTT; CDR3aa: CATREEGSGQPQHF; v_gene: TRBV10-3; j_gene: TRBJ1-5; abundance: NA; d_gene: NA
CDR3nt: TGTGCCAGCAGGGAACAGGGGTTCGGTGGCTATGGCTACACCTTC; CDR3aa: CASREQGFGGYGYTF; v_gene: TRBV2; j_gene: TRBJ1-2; abundance: NA; d_gene: TRBD1
CDR3nt: TGTGCCAGCAGCTTGGCCAACGGGGGGGGCTACACCTTC; CDR3aa: CASSLANGGGYTF; v_gene: TRBV5-4; j_gene: TRBJ1-2; abundance: NA; d_gene: NA
CDR3nt: TGTGCCAGCAGCTTAGCAGGGGGCACTAATGAAAAACTGTTTTTT; CDR3aa: CASSLAGGTNEKLFF; v_gene: TRBV7-9; j_gene: TRBJ1-4; abundance: NA; d_gene: TRBD1
CDR3nt: TGTGCCAGCAGACGAGGACAGGGAGCCTACGAGCAGTACTTC; CDR3aa: CASRRGQGAYEQYF; v_gene: TRBV2; j_gene: TRBJ2-7; abundance: NA; d_gene: TRBD1
CDR3nt: TGTGCCTGGAGTGTTGGAGGGTCGGGGGATACGCAGTATTTT; CDR3aa: CAWSVGGSGDTQYF; v_gene: TRBV30; j_gene: TRBJ2-3; abundance: NA; d_gene: NA
CDR3nt: TGCGCCAGCAGACGGGGGGACATTCGGACCGAGGAGACCCAGTACTTC; CDR3aa: CASRRGDIRTEETQYF; v_gene: TRBV5-1; j_gene: TRBJ2-5; abundance: NA; d_gene: NA
CDR3nt: TGTGCCAGCAGCCAAGGGAGCTCTAGAGAAAAACTGTTTTTT; CDR3aa: CASSQGSSREKLFF; v_gene: TRBV14; j_gene: TRBJ1-4; abundance: NA; d_gene: NA
CDR3nt: TGTGCCAGCAGTGAAAATAAGGGGCTCGAGCAGTACTTC; CDR3aa: CASSENKGLEQYF; v_gene: TRBV6-1; j_gene: TRBJ2-7; abundance: few; d_gene: NA
CDR3nt: TGTGCCAGCAGCTTGGACAGGGGTAGCACTGAAGCTTTCTTT; CDR3aa: CASSLDRGSTEAFF; v_gene: TRBV5-4; j_gene: TRBJ1-1; abundance: few; d_gene: TRBD1
CDR3nt: TGTGCCTGGAGTGTAGAGGGTGTCAGCAATCAGCCCCAGCATTTT; CDR3aa: CAWSVEGVSNQPQHF; v_gene: TRBV30; j_gene: TRBJ1-5; abundance: NA; d_gene: NA
CDR3nt: TGTGCCATCAGTGAGTCGGACAGGCCATCCACTGAAGCTTTCTTT; CDR3aa: CAISESDRPSTEAFF; v_gene: TRBV10-3; j_gene: TRBJ1-1; abundance: once; d_gene: TRBD1
CDR3nt: TGTGCGACAGGGTACAGAGAGCAGTTCTTC; CDR3aa: CATGYREQFF; v_gene: TRBV19; j_gene: TRBJ2-1; abundance: NA; d_gene: TRBD1
CDR3nt: TGTGCCAGCAGCTCCCCGGGACAGGGCTCTCAGCCCCAGCATTTT; CDR3aa: CASSSPGQGSQPQHF; v_gene: TRBV6-6; j_gene: TRBJ1-5; abundance: NA; d_gene: TRBD1
CDR3nt: TGTGCCAGCAGCTTAGCGGGAGCAGAAAATACGCAGTATTTT; CDR3aa: CASSLAGAENTQYF; v_gene: TRBV7-9; j_gene: TRBJ2-3; abundance: few; d_gene: NA
CDR3nt: TGTGCCAGTAGTATAGCGCTGACAGGGCGAGGCGGCTACACCTTC; CDR3aa: CASSIALTGRGGYTF; v_gene: TRBV19; j_gene: TRBJ1-2; abundance: NA; d_gene: TRBD1
CDR3nt: TGTGCCAGCAGCTTTCTCGTTACAGGGAGTACCGGGGAGCTGTTTTTT; CDR3aa: CASSFLVTGSTGELFF; v_gene: TRBV7-6; j_gene: TRBJ2-2; abundance: NA; d_gene: NA
CDR3nt: TGTGCCTGGTCGGGGGTGCGCAATGAAAAACTGTTTTTT; CDR3aa: CAWSGVRNEKLFF; v_gene: TRBV30; j_gene: TRBJ1-4; abundance: NA; d_gene: NA
CDR3nt: TGTGCCAGCAGAGGACTCCAAGCTAGCAATCAGCCCCAGCATTTT; CDR3aa: CASRGLQASNQPQHF; v_gene: TRBV2; j_gene: TRBJ1-5; abundance: NA; d_gene: NA
CDR3nt: TGTGCCAGCAGCACTGACATCCTCACTGAAGCTTTCTTT; CDR3aa: CASSTDILTEAFF; v_gene: TRBV9; j_gene: TRBJ1-1; abundance: few; d_gene: NA
CDR3nt: TGTGCCAGCAGTCGGGGACTAGCGGGAGTTAAGTTCTTC; CDR3aa: CASSRGLAGVKFF; v_gene: TRBV6-6; j_gene: TRBJ2-1; abundance: NA; d_gene: TRBD2
CDR3nt: TGTGCCTGGAGGCTTGAGGGGGTCTACAATGAGCAGTTCTTC; CDR3aa: CAWRLEGVYNEQFF; v_gene: TRBV30; j_gene: TRBJ2-1; abundance: few; d_gene: NA